The 27 T cell receptor beta chains in this list originate from one sample, sequenced in a study of OX40 agonist ivuxolimab in advanced cancers. The data were produced by immunoSEQ multiplex PCR, yet TCRdb's version contains in-frame clones alone and is incomplete. The table has some 100,000 clones, 90% seen once; the top ten hold over 0.3%. Source: CD4+ or CD8+ T cells sorted from blood, taken in a trial of the OX40 agonist ivuxolimab. These receptors were collected from an adult with an advanced solid tumor such as melanoma, head and neck, liver or kidney cancer.

V usage is TRBV4-2 and J usage is TRBJ2-1; D is unresolved. CDR3 length: 13 amino acids. CDR1 is LGHNA, CDR2 YNFKEQ, per germline. Trimming shortened V by 0 bases and J by 6 bases, and 6 bases separated the two germline ends. CDR3: CASSQDSLNEQFF. The CDR3 bases are TGTGCCAGCAGCCAAGATTCCCTCAATGAGCAGTTCTTC.

This sequence joins TRBV6-6 and TRBJ2-2; tentatively, D is TRBD2 (5 bases). Trimming took off 4 bases at V and 7 bases at J, with 10 bases between the two ends. CDR3 size: 13 residues. The germline gives CDR1 MNHNY, CDR2 SVGAGI (reference sequence). The CDR3 is CASSSGRGGELFF. CDR3 nucleotides: TGTGCCAGCAGTTCGGGCCGGGGCGGGGAGCTGTTTTTT.

This chain connects TRBV29-1 to TRBJ1-2, with D unresolved. The CDR3 consists of 13 residues. From germline, CDR1 is SQVTM and CDR2 ANQGSEA. With 3 bases removed from V and 0 bases from J, the gap between germline ends came to 8 bases. The CDR3 loop is CSVEGEANYGYTF. DNA of the CDR3: TGCAGCGTTGAGGGAGAAGCTAACTATGGCTACACCTTC.

The chain recombines TRBV5-8 with TRBJ2-2, with D possibly being TRBD1 (6 bases). The ends were cut back, 0 bases at V and 4 bases at J, with 7 bases in the middle. The CDR3 loop spans 14 amino acids. CDR1 is SGHTS, CDR2 YDEGEE, per germline. CDR3 amino acids: CASSLAGVTGELFF. Written as DNA, the CDR3 is TGTGCCAGCAGCTTGGCAGGGGTCACCGGGGAGCTGTTTTTT.

V usage is TRBV30 and J usage is TRBJ2-2; D is perhaps TRBD1 or TRBD2 (5 bases each). The CDR3 spans 15 residues. With 3 bases removed from V and 5 bases from J, the gap between germline ends came to 16 bases. Germline V gives CDR1 GTSNPN, CDR2 SVGIG (reference sequence). The CDR3 here is CAWSPGPEGTGELFF. As DNA, the CDR3 is TGTGCCTGGAGCCCGGGACCCGAGGGGACCGGGGAGCTGTTTTTT.

The chain carries TRBV7-2 and TRBJ2-7; TRBD2 matches at 8 bases. Germline V gives CDR1 SGHTA, CDR2 FQGNSA. CDR3 size: 16 residues. The ends lost 2 bases at V and 4 bases at J; junction bases unmatched: 10. The CDR3 here is CASSLRGLAGVYEQYF. For the CDR3, the DNA is TGTGCCAGCAGCTTAAGAGGTCTAGCGGGTGTTTACGAGCAGTACTTC.

The chain recombines TRBV2 with TRBJ2-5; D is ambiguous. Germline lookup yields CDR1 SNHLY and CDR2 FYNNEI. This CDR3 comprises 13 residues. Trimming pared 6 bases from V and 5 bases from J, leaving 13 bases between. CDR3 region: CASSFVGAETQYF. In nucleotides, the CDR3 is TGTGCCAGCAGCTTCGTTGGTGCCGAGACCCAGTACTTC. The full variable domain, its missing parts supplied by reference TRBV2 and TRBJ2-5, is EPEVTQTPSHQVTQMGQEVILRCVPISNHLYFYWYRQILGQKVEFLVSFYNNEISEKSEIFDDQFSVERPDGSNFTLKIRSTKLEDSAMYFCASSFVGAETQYFGPGTRLLVL.

The table lists this clone with a few counts. V and J are TRBV5-8 and TRBJ1-4; tentative D call: TRBD1 (5 bases). This CDR3 has 15 residues. CDR1 SGHTS and CDR2 YDEGEE come from the germline V gene. The V end was cut by 2 bases, the J end by 4 bases, with 12 bases between. CDR3 sequence (DNA): TGTGCCAGCAGCTTTGGCGGGGACCTTAATGAAAAACTGTTTTTT. Its translation is CASSFGGDLNEKLFF.

The V call is TRBV29-1, the J call TRBJ1-2; a weak D match, TRBD1 (5 bases). This CDR3 contains 11 residues. CDR1 SQVTM and CDR2 ANQGSEA come from the germline V gene. V lost 2 bases and J 8 bases, leaving 9 bases between the germline ends. The CDR3, as DNA: TGCAGCGTTGAATCCGGGGACGGCTACACCTTC. This gives the protein CSVESGDGYTF.

Worth noting for this clone: The junction does not match germline at one end; this may be a read error. This chain uses TRBV7-6 with TRBJ2-2, with 7 nucleotides matching TRBD2. CDR3 length equals 16 residues. Germline values: CDR1 SGHVS, CDR2 FNYEAQ. The CDR3 sequence is CASSFLLGTNIGELFF. Here the CDR3 DNA reads TGTGCCAGCAGCTTCCTCCTCGGGACTAACATCGGGGAGCTGTTTTTT.

This clone was found once. The chain recombines TRBV6-6 with TRBJ2-7, with D perhaps assigned TRBD1 or TRBD2 (7 bases each). CDR1 is MNHNY and CDR2 is SVGAGI in the germline V gene (reference sequence). V lost 4 bases and J 2 bases, leaving 18 bases between the germline ends. The CDR3 covers 16 residues. The CDR3: CASSSSGGGTTYEQYF. In DNA form, the CDR3 reads TGTGCCAGCAGTTCCTCAGGGGGGGGGACTACCTACGAGCAGTACTTC.

The chain joins TRBV28 to TRBJ2-3; D not certain. The CDR3 totals 12 residues. Germline V gene data show CDR1 as MDHEN and CDR2 as SYDVKM. V gave up 3 bases and J gave up 4 bases, with 5 bases separating them. In DNA form, the CDR3 reads TGTGCCAGCAGTTTGTTAGCAGATACGCAGTATTTT. This encodes CASSLLADTQYF.

The chain couples TRBV5-6 to TRBJ1-4; 9 nucleotides agree with TRBD1. CDR3 size: 16 residues. Germline V lookup: CDR1 SGHDT, CDR2 YYEEEE. V was clipped by 1 base and J by 0 bases; unmatched bases: 1. CDR3 bases: TGTGCCAGCAGCTTGACAGGGGGCTCAACTAATGAAAAACTGTTTTTT. This codes for CASSLTGGSTNEKLFF.

V and J are TRBV29-1 and TRBJ1-1; a weak D match, TRBD1 (6 bases). Germline-derived CDR1 and CDR2 are SQVTM and ANQGSEA. V lost 0 bases and J lost 1, with 12 bases in between. The CDR3 covers 15 residues. CDR3 loop: CSVEDRGGPNTEAFF. In DNA form, the CDR3 reads TGCAGCGTTGAAGATCGGGGGGGCCCGAACACTGAAGCTTTCTTT.

The chain uses TRBV6-1 and TRBJ2-3, with 8 positions matching TRBD2. The length of the CDR3 is 13 residues. Per germline, CDR1 MNHNS and CDR2 SASEGT. Germline trimming cut 10 bases from V and 2 bases from J; bases unmatched to any gene: 5. CDR3 in DNA: TGTGCCACCTCGGGGGGGCTCACAGATACGCAGTATTTT. Its protein is CATSGGLTDTQYF.

The DNA of the CDR3 is TGCGCCAGCAGCCAAGACACCAGCGGGAGCTCGGGTGAGCAGTTCTTC. Protein: CASSQDTSGSSGEQFF. The chain links TRBV4-1 to TRBJ2-1; 8 positions agree with TRBD2. The J segment lost 9 bases and the V segment lost 0 bases, leaving 10 bases of the junction unmatched. Germline lookup yields CDR1 MGHRA and CDR2 YSYEKL. CDR3 length: 16 residues.

The rearrangement links TRBV7-2 to TRBJ2-7; possibly TRBD1 or TRBD2 for D (5 bases each). The CDR3 covers 18 residues. The germline V gene encodes CDR1 SGHTA and CDR2 FQGNSA. Trimming removed 1 base from V and 1 base from J, with 20 bases in between. The CDR3 is CASSLVGTDRSRSYEQYF. The CDR3 region has the DNA TGTGCCAGCAGCTTAGTTGGGACCGACCGCTCCCGATCCTACGAGCAGTACTTC.

The genes are TRBV9 and TRBJ2-1; 10 bases are a match to TRBD1. The germline CDR1 and CDR2 sequences are SGDLS and YYNGEE. The junction had 5 bases not matched to a gene; V was cut back by 4 bases and J by 4 bases. This CDR3 has 15 residues. The CDR3 DNA reads TGTGCCAGCAGCACGGGACAGGGGAGTTACAATGAGCAGTTCTTC. Its translation is CASSTGQGSYNEQFF.

This chain uses TRBV29-1 with TRBJ2-2; a weak D match, TRBD1 (5 bases). The length of the CDR3 is 14 residues. Trimming took 6 bases from V and 2 from J, leaving 13 bases between them. Germline CDR1 is SQVTM and CDR2 is ANQGSEA. The DNA of the CDR3 is TGCAGCGTAGGCCGGACAATCAACACCGGGGAGCTGTTTTTT. It specifies CSVGRTINTGELFF.

This chain uses TRBV5-1 with TRBJ2-2; 10 positions match TRBD1. The CDR3 covers 16 residues. Germline CDR1 is SGHRS and CDR2 is YFSETQ. After removal of 4 bases from V and 5 bases from J, the junction contained 8 bases not matched to a gene. The CDR3 coding sequence is TGCGCCAGCAGCAAGGAGAGGGACAGGGGAACCGGGGAGCTGTTTTTT. Encoded protein: CASSKERDRGTGELFF.

About this clone: The sample carries other DNA sequences with the same CDR3. V and J are TRBV18 and TRBJ1-5; TRBD1 matches 7 bases. Looked up from germline, CDR1 is KGHSH and CDR2 is LQKENI. CDR3 size: 14 residues. Trimming removed 5 bases from V and 4 bases from J; junction bases left unmatched: 5. The CDR3 coding sequence is TGTGCCAGCTCATGGGACAGAGGGAATCAGCCCCAGCATTTT. It encodes CASSWDRGNQPQHF.

The V and J genes are TRBV12-2 and TRBJ2-7; the D call in the table, TRBD2, was not verified against the DNA. TRBV12-2 is listed as a pseudogene. This CDR3 contains 20 residues. CDR3 region: CASRHAVPTSGRASGYEQYF. CDR3 in DNA: TGTGCAAGTCGCCACGCGGTCCCGACTAGCGGGAGGGCCTCGGGGTACGAGCAGTACTTC.

V usage is TRBV18 and J usage is TRBJ2-1; D is undetermined. The V gene lost 3 bases and the J gene lost 3 bases, with 9 bases spanning the gap. Germline values: CDR1 KGHSH, CDR2 LQKENI. The CDR3 length is 14 residues. The CDR3 sequence: CASSPGASYNEQFF. Here the CDR3 DNA reads TGTGCCAGCTCACCCGGAGCTAGCTACAATGAGCAGTTCTTC.

The gene calls are TRBV11-3 and TRBJ1-4, with D possibly matching TRBD1 (5 bases). CDR3 length: 15 amino acids. Germline CDR1 SGHNT, CDR2 YENEEA. V shed 6 bases and J shed 13 bases, with 24 bases lying between them. CDR3 region: CASRATGPSRGRLFF. CDR3 in DNA: TGTGCCAGCAGAGCCACAGGTCCGTCACGAGGGAGACTGTTTTTT.

This chain joins TRBV2 and TRBJ2-2; weak D call: TRBD2 (6 bases). V shed 2 bases and J shed 6 bases, with 16 bases lying between them. This CDR3 contains 16 residues. Germline V gene sequence: CDR1 SNHLY, CDR2 FYNNEI. The CDR3 here is CASSENPGEAAGELFF. For the CDR3, the DNA is TGTGCCAGCAGTGAAAATCCGGGAGAAGCGGCCGGGGAGCTGTTTTTT. Filled out from reference TRBV2 and TRBJ2-2, the complete variable domain reads EPEVTQTPSHQVTQMGQEVILRCVPISNHLYFYWYRQILGQKVEFLVSFYNNEISEKSEIFDDQFSVERPDGSNFTLKIRSTKLEDSAMYFCASSENPGEAAGELFFGEGSRLTVL.

This chain joins TRBV19 and TRBJ2-5, with D possibly TRBD2 on 6 matching bases. Germline lookup yields CDR1 LNHDA and CDR2 SQIVND (reference sequence). The CDR3 totals 14 residues. V was trimmed by 3 bases and J by 5 bases, leaving 13 bases between them. Here the CDR3 DNA reads TGTGCCAGTAGTATGGGGAGGAATGGGGAGACCCAGTACTTC. This gives the protein CASSMGRNGETQYF.

V gene TRBV5-1 combines with J gene TRBJ2-5; D gene uncertain. Germline loops: CDR1 SGHRS, CDR2 YFSETQ. Trimming cost V 4 bases and J 5 bases, with 9 bases left between them. The CDR3 has 12 residues. In DNA form, the CDR3 reads TGCGCCAGCAGCACGGATGGGGAGACCCAGTACTTC. Protein product: CASSTDGETQYF. The whole variable domain, filled in from reference TRBV5-1 and TRBJ2-5, reads KAGVTQTPRYLIKTRGQQVTLSCSPISGHRSVSWYQQTPGQGLQFLFEYFSETQRNKGNFPGRFSGRQFSNSRSEMNVSTLELGDSALYLCASSTDGETQYFGPGTRLLVL.